This TCR beta chain was captured by sequencing in a study of tumor-infiltrating lymphocytes in primary liver carcinoma. Study-level background: Subjects consisted of male and female patients aged 30 to 69 years.

The CDR3 runs 14 residues. The V gene lost 0 bases and the J gene lost 6 bases, with 11 bases spanning the gap. Germline V CDR1 and CDR2: GTSNPN, SVGIG (reference sequence). cDNA specific to TCR beta was made from 450 to 650 ng of total RNA, with a constant-region primer employed for priming. It was through three nested multiplex PCR rounds of slightly modified ARM-PCR that TCR beta libraries arose. For approximately 11 cycles apiece, the opening two PCR rounds ran with TRBV1-TRBV30 forward primers and a C-beta reverse primer. Using its own MiXCR run on the multiplex PCR reads, TCRdb lists one record per CDR3 protein. The profile shows about 310,000 distinct CDR3 sequences, around 50% of them singletons. Unsorted whole blood yielded blood RNA, and germline DNA was extracted as well. Whole-study findings and limits: Being bulk and unsorted, samples allowed no CD4+ and CD8+ repertoire comparison. Tumors carried a top-250-clone fraction significantly exceeding that of blood (p = 0.039).

On this clonotype itself: As yet, its antigen is unknown.

The rearrangement uses TRBV30 and TRBJ2-2; D may be TRBD1 (6 bases). This receptor was taken from a woman aged 25-40 years with primary liver carcinoma and hepatitis B virus infection. Input material: peripheral blood. CDR3 residues: CAWSVWGRAGELFF. The DNA of the CDR3 is TGTGCCTGGAGTGTGTGGGGGCGCGCCGGGGAGCTGTTTTTT. Full variable domain (outside the CDR3, taken from reference TRBV30 and TRBJ2-2): SQTIHQWPATLVQPVGSPLSLECTVEGTSNPNLYWYRQAAGRGLQLLFYSVGIGQISSEVPQNLSASRPQDRQFILSSKKLLLSDSGFYLCAWSVWGRAGELFFGEGSRLTVL.